This entry lists 8 T cell receptor beta chains sequenced from one sample in a study of shared clonotypes between healthy human individuals. Produced via immunoSEQ multiplex PCR; TCRdb's table is partial and in-frame only. The sample lists 2 million to 2.5 million clones, approximately 90% seen once, with around 0.38% in the top ten. Sequenced: naive CD4+ T cells from PBMCs. Documented subset: CD45RA+ positively selected. The receptors here all came from a man aged 18 to 29 in good health. Some clones in this sample may be carry-over from other donors' samples.

There are a few counts of this clone. Other DNA sequences of this sample code for an identical CDR3. This chain uses TRBV5-1 with TRBJ2-1, with TRBD2 identical over 7 bases. Germline V gene data show CDR1 as SGHRS and CDR2 as YFSETQ. With 0 bases clipped from V and 2 bases from J, the junction kept 2 bases outside the gene matches. The CDR3 has 15 residues. The CDR3: CASSLGLAAYNEQFF. CDR3 nucleotides: TGCGCCAGCAGCTTGGGGCTAGCGGCCTACAATGAGCAGTTCTTC.

The V and J genes are TRBV28 and TRBJ1-4; 11 bases agree with TRBD1. J was trimmed by 8 bases and V by 1 base; bases with no gene match: 3. The CDR3 contains 15 residues. The germline V gene has CDR1 MDHEN and CDR2 SYDVKM. The CDR3 coding sequence is TGTGCCAGCAGTTTATTGGACAGGGGGCGCGAAAAACTGTTTTTT. Encoded protein: CASSLLDRGREKLFF.

The chain links TRBV5-1 to TRBJ2-6, with TRBD1 matching over 8 bases. The germline V gene encodes CDR1 SGHRS and CDR2 YFSETQ. The V and J ends lost 4 bases and 0 bases, in that order; junction bases with no gene match: 9. The CDR3 consists of 18 residues. Here the CDR3 reads CASSTLQGESSGANVLTF. CDR3 DNA sequence: TGCGCCAGCAGCACCTTACAGGGGGAAAGCTCTGGGGCCAACGTCCTGACTTTC.

The chain joins TRBV28 to TRBJ2-4; no reliable D call. Germline CDR1 reads MDHEN; CDR2 reads SYDVKM. The V end was cut by 3 bases, the J end by 5 bases, with 17 bases between. The CDR3 is 16 residues long. CDR3 residues: CASSLTAGYFENIQYF. CDR3 sequence (DNA): TGTGCCAGCAGTTTGACGGCAGGCTATTTCGAAAACATTCAGTACTTC. Complete variable domain (other parts from reference TRBV28 and TRBJ2-4): DVKVTQSSRYLVKRTGEKVFLECVQDMDHENMFWYRQDPGLGLRLIYFSYDVKMKEKGDIPEGYSVSREKKERFSLILESASTNQTSMYLCASSLTAGYFENIQYFGAGTRLSVL.

Regarding this clone: This sample also contains other DNA sequences that code for the same CDR3. This chain links TRBV6-5 with TRBJ2-7; 9 bases are shared with TRBD1. CDR1 and CDR2 (germline): MNHEY, SVGAGI. With V trimmed by 4 bases and J by 2 bases, 3 bases remained unmatched. This CDR3 has 14 amino acids. Here the CDR3 reads CASSWDRATYEQYF. The CDR3 DNA reads TGTGCCAGCAGTTGGGACAGGGCGACCTACGAGCAGTACTTC.

The chain recombines TRBV7-2 with TRBJ2-2; 8 bases align to TRBD2. Trimming at V came to 4 bases and at J to 6 bases, leaving 7 bases not matched to a gene. There are 15 residues in the CDR3. Germline V CDR1 and CDR2: SGHTA, FQGNSA. The CDR3 loop is CASSWGAGVAGELFF. The CDR3 DNA follows: TGTGCCAGCAGCTGGGGAGCGGGAGTGGCCGGGGAGCTGTTTTTT.

The rearrangement links TRBV5-5 to TRBJ2-7, with 11 positions matching TRBD1. V lost 4 bases and J lost 6; bases outside the gene matches: 3. Per germline, CDR1 SGHKS and CDR2 YYEKEE (reference sequence). The CDR3 is made up of 13 amino acids. In DNA, the CDR3 is TGTGCCAGCAGCGGGACAGGGGGAGGCGAGCAGTACTTC. Translation gives CASSGTGGGEQYF.

The gene calls are TRBV4-2 and TRBJ1-5, with TRBD1 matching 8 bases. This CDR3 is 17 amino acids long. J lost 5 bases, V lost 0 bases, and 9 bases had no gene match. The germline V gene encodes CDR1 LGHNA and CDR2 YNFKEQ. In nucleotides, the CDR3 is TGTGCCAGCAGCCAAGAGTGGTTCGACAGGGGAGATCAGCCCCAGCATTTT. It yields the protein CASSQEWFDRGDQPQHF.